One T cell receptor (beta chain) is described in this entry. The antigen remains unidentified. Relative to the germline gene, one junction end is altered; a read error may explain this. The data stem from a study of tumor and adjacent non-tumor tissue in lung cancer. Study context: Patients comprised roughly 12 adenocarcinoma, 2 squamous cell carcinoma and 1 small cell lung cancer. Study-wide findings and caveats: TCR diversity was significantly greater in tumor than normal lung tissue.

This CDR3 is 14 amino acids long. The germline gives CDR1 SEHNR, CDR2 FQNEAQ (reference sequence). The template was RNA from unsorted bulk tissue. This non-tumor lung sample came from over 3 cm beyond the tumor edge. Three rounds of nested PCR, following a modified ARM-PCR protocol, produced the TCRbeta library. MiXCR, applied by TCRdb to the multiplex PCR reads, yields one record per CDR3 protein. Of almost 75,000 distinct CDR3 sequences listed, 55% to 70% were seen once; the top ten hold 25% to 30%. The chain has TRBV7-9 and TRBJ2-1; TRBD1 matches at 7 bases. This TCR came from a woman aged 45-65 years with non-small cell lung cancer. Sequenced: distant non-tumor lung tissue. The DNA for the CDR3 is TGTGCCAGTAGCTTAGAGGGACAGAGGAATGAGCAGTTCTTC. This gives the protein CASSLEGQRNEQFF.